Presented here are 9 T cell receptor beta chains from one specimen sequenced in a study of blood T cell repertoires in COVID-19. Profiling relied on immunoSEQ multiplex PCR, and the TCRdb table lists in-frame clones only, not all of them. This table holds roughly 78,000 clones, more than 70% found once. The source material was peripheral blood. The receptors come from a man aged 50-59 years with COVID-19, enrolled during active disease.

The chain recombines TRBV2 with TRBJ2-5; TRBD2 agrees at 10 bases. CDR1 SNHLY and CDR2 FYNNEI come from the germline V gene. CDR3 length: 16 amino acids. V dropped 2 bases and J dropped 5; count of bases not matched to a gene: 8. CDR3 nucleotide sequence: TGTGCCAGCAGTGAAAAGCGGGAGGGCCTTTCTGAGACCCAGTACTTC. Encoded protein: CASSEKREGLSETQYF.

This chain joins TRBV29-1 and TRBJ1-1, with TRBD1 as a possible D gene (5 bases). V was pared by 6 bases and J by 2 bases, with 13 bases between. Germline values: CDR1 SQVTM, CDR2 ANQGSEA. CDR3 length equals 13 residues. CDR3 protein: CSVPGTLNTEAFF. The DNA for the CDR3 is TGCAGCGTCCCCGGGACTCTCAACACTGAAGCTTTCTTT. Full variable domain (remainder filled in from reference TRBV29-1 and TRBJ1-1): SAVISQKPSRDICQRGTSLTIQCQVDSQVTMMFWYRQQPGQSLTLIATANQGSEATYESGFVIDKFPISRPNLTFSTLTVSNMSPEDSSIYLCSVPGTLNTEAFFGQGTRLTVV.

J is TRBJ2-7 and V is TRBV2; 9 positions match TRBD1. Germline CDR1 reads SNHLY; CDR2 reads FYNNEI. This CDR3 comprises 13 residues. With 5 bases clipped from V and 3 bases from J, the junction kept 2 bases outside the gene matches. CDR3 amino acids: CASSRDRDYEQYF. The CDR3 DNA sequence: TGTGCCAGCAGTCGGGACAGGGACTACGAGCAGTACTTC.

The V gene is TRBV4-3, the J gene TRBJ1-2; 7 bases align to TRBD1. CDR3 length: 14 amino acids. The germline CDR1 and CDR2 sequences are LGHNA and YSLEER. Trimming removed 0 bases from V and 7 bases from J; junction bases left unmatched: 5. CDR3 protein: CASSQERGLGGYTF. The CDR3 DNA reads TGCGCCAGCAGCCAAGAGAGGGGGCTGGGTGGCTACACCTTC.

CDR3 sequence: CASSIRDIGTDTQYF. The CDR3 nucleotides read TGTGCCAGTAGTATCAGAGACATAGGCACAGATACGCAGTATTTT. The chain employs TRBV19 and TRBJ2-3; D call uncertain. The germline V gene encodes CDR1 LNHDA and CDR2 SQIVND (reference sequence). CDR3 length equals 15 residues. Trimming shortened V by 3 bases and J by 1 base, and 11 bases separated the two germline ends. The variable domain in full, completed from reference TRBV19 and TRBJ2-3, reads DGGITQSPKYLFRKEGQNVTLSCEQNLNHDAMYWYRQDPGQGLRLIYYSQIVNDFQKGDIAEGYSVSREKKESFPLTVTSAQKNPTAFYLCASSIRDIGTDTQYFGPGTRLTVL.

The V and J genes are TRBV6-5 and TRBJ1-1, with D tentatively TRBD1 (6 bases). Germline V lookup: CDR1 MNHEY, CDR2 SVGAGI. Trimming took off 2 bases at V and 11 bases at J, with 12 bases between the two ends. CDR3 length equals 12 residues. The CDR3 DNA follows: TGTGCCAGCAGTTACAGGGCAGGGGAGGCTTTCTTT. It yields the protein CASSYRAGEAFF.

The genes are TRBV7-2 and TRBJ2-7; 12 bases match TRBD2. The CDR3 consists of 15 residues. Germline CDR1 is SGHTA and CDR2 is FQGNSA. V was clipped by 0 bases and J by 5 bases; unmatched bases: 2. The CDR3 loop is CASSLATSGRNEQYF. In nucleotides, the CDR3 is TGTGCCAGCAGCTTAGCGACTAGCGGGAGAAACGAGCAGTACTTC.

V gene TRBV28 combines with J gene TRBJ2-1; TRBD2 agrees at 15 bases. V shed 4 bases, J shed 6 bases, and the junction held 4 bases outside the gene matches. CDR1 and CDR2 (germline): MDHEN, SYDVKM. The CDR3 is made up of 16 amino acids. CDR3 nucleotides: TGTGCCAGCAGTTCCAGGACTAGCGGGAGGGCCAATGAGCAGTTCTTC. As protein: CASSSRTSGRANEQFF.

This clone was recorded only once. The chain uses TRBV18 and TRBJ2-2; no clear D. Germline V gene sequence: CDR1 KGHSH, CDR2 LQKENI. V was trimmed by 3 bases and J by 3 bases, leaving 5 bases between them. The CDR3 loop spans 13 amino acids. The CDR3 is CASSPIDTGELFF. CDR3 DNA sequence: TGTGCCAGCTCACCTATTGACACCGGGGAGCTGTTTTTT.